What follows are 15 T cell receptor beta chains derived from one specimen sequenced in a study of blood T cells in healthy people across ages. A second PCR, run for roughly 7 to 12 cycles, used a sample-barcoded 5' primer plus a J-beta primer mix. TCRdb redid the calling of the 5' RACE reads with MiXCR, one entry per CDR3 protein. The data contain hundreds of thousands of distinct CDR3 sequences, roughly 25% of them singletons. The sample also formed part of further work on T cells of mothers and their children.

Sequenced: blood. Every receptor here comes from a boy aged 5-17 years in good health.

This clonotype was seen only a few times. J is TRBJ2-3 and V is TRBV7-8, with D unclear. The CDR3 spans 15 residues. Trimming left V 0 bases short and J 0 bases short, with 7 bases between. Germline CDR1 reads SGHVS; CDR2 reads FQNEAQ. CDR3 amino acids: CASSLAYLSTDTQYF. For the CDR3, the DNA is TGTGCCAGCAGCTTAGCCTACCTTAGCACAGATACGCAGTATTTT.

V and J are TRBV11-3 and TRBJ2-6; no clear D gene. Germline V lookup: CDR1 SGHNT, CDR2 YENEEA. Trimming shortened V by 5 bases and J by 2 bases, and 13 bases separated the two germline ends. The CDR3 covers 16 residues. The chain's CDR3 is CASSRISVAGANVLTF. CDR3 DNA sequence: TGTGCCAGCAGCCGAATTTCCGTGGCTGGGGCCAACGTCCTGACTTTC.

There are a few counts of this clonotype. The chain combines TRBV5-1 with TRBJ1-1; D not resolved. The CDR3 extends over 14 amino acids. Deletions cut 4 bases from V and 1 base from J, with 11 bases between. Germline CDR1 is SGHRS and CDR2 is YFSETQ. CDR3 coding DNA: TGCGCCAGCAGCCCCACTTCAGGGAACACTGAAGCTTTCTTT. Translating it yields CASSPTSGNTEAFF.

The V and J genes are TRBV25-1 and TRBJ1-5; TRBD1 aligns across 7 bases. The germline gives CDR1 MGHDK, CDR2 SYGVNS. Trimming took 5 bases from V and 6 from J; bases not matched to a gene: 10. This CDR3 has 15 residues. The CDR3 DNA sequence: TGTGCCAGCAGTCCAACAGGGGTGGGAGGTCAGCCCCAGCATTTT. Its translation: CASSPTGVGGQPQHF. Variable domain in full (rest from reference TRBV25-1 and TRBJ1-5): EADIYQTPRYLVIGTGKKITLECSQTMGHDKMYWYQQDPGMELHLIHYSYGVNSTEKGDLSSESTVSRIRTEHFPLTLESARPSHTSQYLCASSPTGVGGQPQHFGDGTRLSIL.

This clonotype was counted a few times. V and J are TRBV15 and TRBJ1-1; 7 bases agree with TRBD1. The trim removed 5 bases at V and 5 bases at J, leaving 11 bases unmatched. Germline CDR1 is LNHNV and CDR2 is YYDKDF (reference sequence). The CDR3 length is 15 residues. CDR3 in DNA: TGTGCCACCAGCCGCTCGGGACAGCCCGGGACTGAAGCTTTCTTT. Translating gives CATSRSGQPGTEAFF.

V usage is TRBV20-1 and J usage is TRBJ2-1; perhaps TRBD2 as D (5 bases). CDR1 and CDR2 from the germline V gene are DFQATT and SNEGSKA (reference sequence). There are 16 residues in the CDR3. Deletions cut 1 base from V and 0 bases from J, with 13 bases between. The CDR3 loop is CSARVRGRGSYNEQFF. The CDR3 nucleotides are TGCAGTGCTAGAGTTCGAGGGAGAGGCTCCTACAATGAGCAGTTCTTC.

The V gene is TRBV11-3, the J gene TRBJ2-5; TRBD2 matches at 11 bases. Germline trimming cut 4 bases from V and 4 bases from J; bases unmatched to any gene: 8. Germline CDR1 SGHNT, CDR2 YENEEA. This CDR3 comprises 16 residues. The CDR3 loop is CASSSFLAGGPETQYF. The CDR3 DNA is TGTGCCAGCAGCTCCTTTCTAGCGGGGGGCCCAGAGACCCAGTACTTC.

CDR3 loop: CASSLIATDYEQYF. In DNA form, the CDR3 reads TGTGCCAGCAGCTTAATAGCGACAGACTACGAGCAGTACTTC. The rearrangement joins TRBV7-9 to TRBJ2-7; D may match TRBD1 or TRBD2 (5 bases each). The CDR3 length is 14 residues. V dropped 2 bases and J dropped 3 bases, with 11 bases sitting between them. Germline CDR1 SEHNR, CDR2 FQNEAQ (reference sequence).

The V call is TRBV15, the J call TRBJ2-2, with D tentatively TRBD1 (6 bases). V was clipped by 3 bases and J by 6 bases, with 23 bases between them. Looked up from germline, CDR1 is LNHNV and CDR2 is YYDKDF (reference sequence). The CDR3 has 18 residues. CDR3 residues: CATSSPQGQGYSAGELFF. The DNA of the CDR3 is TGTGCCACCAGCAGTCCCCAAGGGCAGGGGTATAGCGCCGGGGAGCTGTTTTTT.

The chain joins TRBV24-1 to TRBJ2-5; maybe TRBD1 (6 bases). The CDR3 totals 13 residues. The V end was cut by 7 bases, the J end by 2 bases, with 10 bases between. The V gene's germline CDR1 is KGHDR and CDR2 SFDVKD. The CDR3 nucleotides read TGTGCCACCAGGAGGACAGAGCAAGAGACCCAGTACTTC. Its translation: CATRRTEQETQYF.

This clonotype occurred a few times. J is TRBJ2-7 and V is TRBV18; 8 bases match TRBD1. The CDR3 sequence is 15 residues long. The germline V gene encodes CDR1 KGHSH and CDR2 LQKENI. After removal of 4 bases from V and 4 bases from J, the junction contained 9 bases not matched to a gene. The CDR3 protein is CASSLFGQGLYEQYF. CDR3 sequence (DNA): TGTGCCAGCTCACTCTTTGGACAGGGCCTTTACGAGCAGTACTTC. Filled out from reference TRBV18 and TRBJ2-7, the complete variable domain reads NAGVMQNPRHLVRRRGQEARLRCSPMKGHSHVYWYRQLPEEGLKFMVYLQKENIIDESGMPKERFSAEFPKEGPSILRIQQVVRGDSAAYFCASSLFGQGLYEQYFGPGTRLTVT.

The chain employs TRBV7-9 and TRBJ2-7; 8 bases align to TRBD2. The CDR3 consists of 14 residues. Germline CDR1 and CDR2: SEHNR and FQNEAQ (reference sequence). Trimming at V came to 4 bases and at J to 1 base, leaving 3 bases not matched to a gene. The CDR3 DNA is TGTGCCAGCAGCTATTTAGCGGGATCCTACGAGCAGTACTTC. Translation: CASSYLAGSYEQYF.

This clonotype has a handful of counts. The rearrangement joins TRBV7-9 to TRBJ2-7; tentative D call: TRBD1 (5 bases). Trimming removed 1 base at V and 7 bases at J, with 17 bases between. CDR3 length equals 15 residues. Germline assignment: CDR1 SEHNR and CDR2 FQNEAQ (reference sequence). For the CDR3, the DNA is TGTGCCAGCAGCTTAGGACAGCCGATTTCACGGGAGCAGTACTTC. The encoded protein is CASSLGQPISREQYF.

This clonotype occurred a few times. The V and J genes are TRBV29-1 and TRBJ2-7; D might be TRBD2 (6 bases). The V end was cut by 4 bases, the J end by 6 bases, with 16 bases between. The germline V gene has CDR1 SQVTM and CDR2 ANQGSEA. This CDR3 comprises 13 residues. The CDR3 DNA reads as TGCAGCGTTGGCCAATCGCAGGGAGGCGAGCAGTACTTC. Protein: CSVGQSQGGEQYF.

This CDR3 is CASSRNPQGTEAFF. CDR3 DNA: TGTGCCAGCAGCCGAAATCCACAGGGGACTGAAGCTTTCTTT. The chain has TRBV5-6 and TRBJ1-1; 7 nucleotides align to TRBD1. Per the germline V gene, CDR1 is SGHDT and CDR2 is YYEEEE. Unmatched junction bases numbered 8, after V lost 4 bases and J lost 5 bases. The CDR3 is made up of 14 amino acids. The entire variable domain, with the rest obtained from reference TRBV5-6 and TRBJ1-1, is as follows: DAGVTQSPTHLIKTRGQQVTLRCSPKSGHDTVSWYQQALGQGPQFIFQYYEEEERQRGNFPDRFSGHQFPNYSSELNVNALLLGDSALYLCASSRNPQGTEAFFGQGTRLTVV.